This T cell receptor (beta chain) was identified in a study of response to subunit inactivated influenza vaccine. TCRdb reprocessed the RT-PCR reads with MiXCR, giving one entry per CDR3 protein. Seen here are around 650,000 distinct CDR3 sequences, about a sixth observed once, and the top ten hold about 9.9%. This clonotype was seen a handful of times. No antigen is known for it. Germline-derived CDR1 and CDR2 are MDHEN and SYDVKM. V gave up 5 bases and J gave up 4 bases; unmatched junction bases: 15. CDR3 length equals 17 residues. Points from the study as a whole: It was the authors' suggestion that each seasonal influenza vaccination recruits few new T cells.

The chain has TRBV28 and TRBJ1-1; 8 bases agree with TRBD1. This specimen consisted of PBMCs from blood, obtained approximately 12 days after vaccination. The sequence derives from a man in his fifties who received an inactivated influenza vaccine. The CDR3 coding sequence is TGTGCCAGCAGTCCCACTTCGGACAGGGCAGGTAGCACTGAAGCTTTCTTT. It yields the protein CASSPTSDRAGSTEAFF.